This entry describes one T cell receptor beta chain. One end of the junction varies from germline; a read error may be responsible. CDR1 is SQVTM and CDR2 is ANQGSEA in the germline V gene. CDR3 length: 15 residues. The data stem from a study of tumor and adjacent non-tumor tissue in lung cancer. About the study: The cohort had around twelve adenocarcinoma, a couple of squamous cell and 1 small cell patients. Samples averaged around 3.9 million productive TCRbeta reads each.

A modified ARM-PCR protocol with three rounds of nested PCR amplified TCRbeta. Each CDR3 protein is one row after TCRdb ran MiXCR on the multiplex PCR reads. The sample shows 52,000 or so distinct CDR3 sequences, 74% of them seen only once. This sample's RNA came from whole unsorted tissue. More than 3 cm separated this lung sample from the edge of the tumor. Donors were chemotherapy-naive, newly diagnosed lung cancer surgical patients in China, August–late 2014. V and J are TRBV29-1 and TRBJ2-3; tentative D call: TRBD2 (6 bases). This receptor was taken from a woman aged 60-75 years with non-small cell lung cancer. Sequencing was done on a sample of distant non-tumor lung tissue. Here the CDR3 DNA reads TGCAGCGTCCCCCAACTAGCACCAATGGTGGATACGCAATATTTT. The encoded protein is CSVPQLAPMVDTQYF.